Listed below are T cell receptor beta chains from one sample, sequenced in a study of lymphopenia after photon versus proton radiotherapy. Clones were read by immunoSEQ multiplex PCR, and TCRdb kept only the in-frame ones, dropping some. The table includes roughly 63,000 clones, approximately 84% detected once. This specimen was peripheral blood, taken from a patient treated with proton-based radiotherapy. The source of these receptors is a man between 60 and 70 years old with pancreatic cancer. Each CDR3 is given with its conserved first and last residue. The order of the fields is CDR3 protein, CDR3 DNA, V gene, clone size, J gene, D gene. A D gene is named only where the DNA matches it firmly. Clone size is stated in some rows and not others, as once, few, many or a class when expanded.

cdr3_aa: CASSLAGSPTLLF
cdr3_nt: TGTGCCAGCAGCTTAGCGGGCAGCCCTACTCTCCTCTTC
v_call: TRBV7-9
clone_size: .
j_call: TRBJ2-1
d_call: .

cdr3_aa: CASSQGLAASSSYNEQFF
cdr3_nt: TGTGCCAGCAGCCAGGGGCTCGCTGCCTCTAGCTCCTACAATGAGCAGTTCTTC
v_call: TRBV7-8
clone_size: .
j_call: TRBJ2-1
d_call: .

cdr3_aa: CASSLLFVAGGGEQFF
cdr3_nt: TGTGCCAGCAGCTTGTTATTTGTAGCGGGAGGCGGAGAGCAGTTCTTC
v_call: TRBV5-5
clone_size: .
j_call: TRBJ2-1
d_call: TRBD2

cdr3_aa: CASSFWTGTSYEQYF
cdr3_nt: TGTGCCAGCAGTTTCTGGACAGGGACTTCCTACGAGCAGTACTTC
v_call: TRBV27
clone_size: .
j_call: TRBJ2-7
d_call: TRBD1

cdr3_aa: CASSQVLGMGLAPGEQYF
cdr3_nt: TGTGCCAGCAGCCAAGTTTTAGGAATGGGACTAGCGCCTGGGGAGCAGTACTTC
v_call: TRBV14
clone_size: .
j_call: TRBJ2-5
d_call: TRBD2

cdr3_aa: CASSPEEETQYF
cdr3_nt: TGTGCCAGCAGCCCAGAGGAAGAGACCCAGTACTTC
v_call: TRBV7-9
clone_size: .
j_call: TRBJ2-5
d_call: .

cdr3_aa: CASSSGRGTLSYEQYF
cdr3_nt: TGCGCCAGCAGCTCGGGACGGGGGACCCTTTCCTACGAGCAGTACTTC
v_call: TRBV5-1
clone_size: .
j_call: TRBJ2-7
d_call: .

cdr3_aa: CASSLEAETQYF
cdr3_nt: TGTGCCAGCAGCTTAGAAGCCGAGACCCAGTACTTC
v_call: TRBV11-1
clone_size: .
j_call: TRBJ2-5
d_call: .

cdr3_aa: CSVGMGVGAFEQYF
cdr3_nt: TGCAGCGTCGGCATGGGGGTAGGGGCATTCGAGCAGTACTTC
v_call: TRBV29-1
clone_size: .
j_call: TRBJ2-7
d_call: .

cdr3_aa: CASSGDTHTDTQYF
cdr3_nt: TGTGCCAGCAGTGGGGACACTCACACAGATACGCAGTATTTT
v_call: TRBV2
clone_size: once
j_call: TRBJ2-3
d_call: .

cdr3_aa: CASSIYLRDRPTEAFF
cdr3_nt: TGTGCCAGTAGTATCTATCTTCGGGACAGACCGACTGAAGCTTTCTTT
v_call: TRBV19
clone_size: .
j_call: TRBJ1-1
d_call: TRBD1

cdr3_aa: CASSDWDRGGREQYF
cdr3_nt: TGCGCCAGCAGTGATTGGGACAGGGGGGGTCGCGAGCAGTACTTC
v_call: TRBV10-2
clone_size: .
j_call: TRBJ2-7
d_call: TRBD1

cdr3_aa: CASSPLAWTVIGAQHF
cdr3_nt: TGTGCCAGCAGTCCACTTGCGTGGACAGTCATTGGGGCCCAGCATTTT
v_call: TRBV28
clone_size: .
j_call: TRBJ1-5
d_call: .

cdr3_aa: CASSIVPFDSTQYF
cdr3_nt: TGTGCCAGTAGTATAGTGCCCTTCGACAGTACCCAGTACTTC
v_call: TRBV19
clone_size: .
j_call: TRBJ2-5
d_call: .

cdr3_aa: CASSLLEGFAGELFF
cdr3_nt: TGTGCCAGCAGCTTACTAGAAGGCTTCGCCGGGGAGCTGTTTTTT
v_call: TRBV11-2
clone_size: few
j_call: TRBJ2-2
d_call: .

cdr3_aa: CASSEAFSGANVLTF
cdr3_nt: TGTGCCAGCAGTGAAGCTTTCTCTGGGGCCAACGTCCTGACTTTC
v_call: TRBV2
clone_size: .
j_call: TRBJ2-6
d_call: .

cdr3_aa: CASSWDRGHTDTQYF
cdr3_nt: TGTGCCAGCAGCTGGGACAGGGGCCACACAGATACGCAGTATTTT
v_call: TRBV7-2
clone_size: .
j_call: TRBJ2-3
d_call: TRBD1

cdr3_aa: CASSLDGRGYSPLHF
cdr3_nt: TGTGCCAGCAGCTTAGATGGCAGGGGATATTCACCCCTCCACTTT
v_call: TRBV7-9
clone_size: .
j_call: TRBJ1-6
d_call: .

cdr3_aa: CASSKQPGGTQYF
cdr3_nt: TGTGCCAGCAGCAAACAGCCCGGTGGGACCCAGTACTTC
v_call: TRBV28
clone_size: .
j_call: TRBJ2-5
d_call: .

cdr3_aa: CASSLVRANTGELFF
cdr3_nt: TGTGCCAGCAGCTTAGTCAGGGCGAACACCGGGGAGCTGTTTTTT
v_call: TRBV7-2
clone_size: .
j_call: TRBJ2-2
d_call: .

cdr3_aa: CATGRAQETQYF
cdr3_nt: TGTGCCACCGGGCGGGCCCAAGAGACCCAGTACTTC
v_call: TRBV15
clone_size: .
j_call: TRBJ2-5
d_call: .

cdr3_aa: CASSRTGTGAGNTIYF
cdr3_nt: TGTGCCAGCTCACGCACCGGGACAGGGGCTGGAAACACCATATATTTT
v_call: TRBV18
clone_size: .
j_call: TRBJ1-3
d_call: TRBD1

cdr3_aa: CASSLPRGGSGSPKTQYF
cdr3_nt: TGTGCCAGCAGTCTCCCCCGGGGGGGTAGCGGGAGCCCAAAGACCCAGTACTTC
v_call: TRBV28
clone_size: .
j_call: TRBJ2-5
d_call: TRBD2

cdr3_aa: CASSPGQFPYEQYF
cdr3_nt: TGTGCCAGCAGCCCAGGACAGTTTCCCTACGAGCAGTACTTC
v_call: TRBV11-3
clone_size: .
j_call: TRBJ2-7
d_call: .

cdr3_aa: CASSLGGRTNEQFF
cdr3_nt: TGTGCCAGCTCCCTCGGCGGGAGAACGAATGAGCAGTTCTTC
v_call: TRBV2
clone_size: .
j_call: TRBJ2-1
d_call: TRBD2

cdr3_aa: CASSLDGTGLTGYEQYF
cdr3_nt: TGTGCCAGCAGCTTAGATGGGACAGGCCTCACGGGATACGAGCAGTACTTC
v_call: TRBV11-3
clone_size: .
j_call: TRBJ2-7
d_call: TRBD1

cdr3_aa: CSASPAYEQYF
cdr3_nt: TGCAGTGCTAGCCCCGCGTACGAGCAGTACTTC
v_call: TRBV20-1
clone_size: .
j_call: TRBJ2-7
d_call: .

cdr3_aa: CATSRDSQRDRFF
cdr3_nt: TGTGCCACCAGCAGAGATTCCCAGCGGGATCGGTTCTTC
v_call: TRBV15
clone_size: .
j_call: TRBJ2-1
d_call: TRBD2

cdr3_aa: CASGAPEAGVRNEQFF
cdr3_nt: TGTGCCAGCGGCGCCCCCGAAGCGGGAGTTAGGAATGAGCAGTTCTTC
v_call: TRBV28
clone_size: .
j_call: TRBJ2-1
d_call: TRBD2

cdr3_aa: CASGLSVGDTQYF
cdr3_nt: TGTGCTAGTGGTTTGTCTGTGGGCGATACGCAGTATTTT
v_call: TRBV12-5
clone_size: .
j_call: TRBJ2-3
d_call: .

cdr3_aa: CASSEGRAGGLGNEQFF
cdr3_nt: TGTGCCAGCAGTGAAGGTCGAGCGGGAGGGCTGGGGAATGAGCAGTTCTTC
v_call: TRBV6-1
clone_size: .
j_call: TRBJ2-1
d_call: TRBD2

cdr3_aa: CASSEWVDYGELFF
cdr3_nt: TGTGCCAGCAGTGAATGGGTAGACTACGGGGAGCTGTTTTTT
v_call: TRBV2
clone_size: .
j_call: TRBJ2-2
d_call: .

cdr3_aa: CASSSGQARNTEAFF
cdr3_nt: TGTGCCAGCAGCTCGGGACAGGCTCGGAACACTGAAGCTTTCTTT
v_call: TRBV7-8
clone_size: once
j_call: TRBJ1-1
d_call: TRBD1

cdr3_aa: CASSELIGSNQPQHF
cdr3_nt: TGTGCCAGCAGTGAATTGATTGGGAGCAATCAGCCCCAGCATTTT
v_call: TRBV6-1
clone_size: .
j_call: TRBJ1-5
d_call: .

cdr3_aa: CASSSGLAGAYEQYF
cdr3_nt: TGCGCCAGCAGCTCGGGACTGGCGGGAGCCTACGAGCAGTACTTC
v_call: TRBV5-1
clone_size: .
j_call: TRBJ2-7
d_call: TRBD2

cdr3_aa: CASSQEATVLTSSKETQYF
cdr3_nt: TGTGCCAGCAGCCAGGAAGCGACCGTCCTAACTTCCTCCAAAGAGACCCAGTACTTC
v_call: TRBV14
clone_size: .
j_call: TRBJ2-5
d_call: .

cdr3_aa: CASSPGTVGNEKLFF
cdr3_nt: TGTGCCAGCAGCCCGGGGACTGTAGGGAATGAAAAACTGTTTTTT
v_call: TRBV5-4
clone_size: .
j_call: TRBJ1-4
d_call: .

cdr3_aa: CASSSGQGRDTQYF
cdr3_nt: TGTGCCAGCAGCTCCGGACAGGGTCGGGATACGCAGTATTTT
v_call: TRBV11-3
clone_size: .
j_call: TRBJ2-3
d_call: TRBD1

cdr3_aa: CASSSTGDEQYF
cdr3_nt: TGTGCCAGCAGCTCGACAGGGGACGAGCAGTACTTC
v_call: TRBV7-9
clone_size: .
j_call: TRBJ2-7
d_call: TRBD1

cdr3_aa: CASSDGQTYEQYF
cdr3_nt: TGTGCCAGCAGTGATGGACAGACCTACGAGCAGTACTTC
v_call: TRBV2
clone_size: .
j_call: TRBJ2-7
d_call: .

cdr3_aa: CASSWVFTSLQTQYF
cdr3_nt: TGTGCCAGCTCTTGGGTTTTCACTAGTTTACAGACCCAGTACTTC
v_call: TRBV18
clone_size: .
j_call: TRBJ2-5
d_call: .

cdr3_aa: CAGLCNEQFF
cdr3_nt: TGTGCCGGACTTTGCAATGAGCAGTTCTTC
v_call: TRBV6-1
clone_size: .
j_call: TRBJ2-1
d_call: .

cdr3_aa: CASSVGWRDEQYF
cdr3_nt: TGTGCCAGCAGCGTAGGCTGGAGGGACGAGCAGTACTTC
v_call: TRBV9
clone_size: .
j_call: TRBJ2-7
d_call: .

cdr3_aa: CASRKDTGELFF
cdr3_nt: TGTGCCAGCAGGAAGGACACCGGGGAGCTGTTTTTT
v_call: TRBV25-1
clone_size: .
j_call: TRBJ2-2
d_call: .

cdr3_aa: CSVNARAGYNEQFF
cdr3_nt: TGCAGCGTTAACGCAAGAGCTGGCTACAATGAGCAGTTCTTC
v_call: TRBV29-1
clone_size: .
j_call: TRBJ2-1
d_call: .

cdr3_aa: CASSDRRQGKLAQYF
cdr3_nt: TGTGCCAGCAGTGACCGAAGGCAGGGCAAGTTGGCGCAGTATTTT
v_call: TRBV2
clone_size: once
j_call: TRBJ2-3
d_call: .

cdr3_aa: CASTPTRLASTDTQYF
cdr3_nt: TGTGCCAGCACCCCGACTCGGCTAGCTTCCACAGATACGCAGTATTTT
v_call: TRBV5-4
clone_size: .
j_call: TRBJ2-3
d_call: .

cdr3_aa: CASSIGLNAFF
cdr3_nt: TGTGCCAGTAGTATAGGCCTCAACGCTTTCTTT
v_call: TRBV19
clone_size: .
j_call: TRBJ1-1
d_call: .

cdr3_aa: CASTPPGGSAGELFF
cdr3_nt: TGCGCCAGCACTCCCCCCGGGGGCTCGGCCGGGGAGCTGTTTTTT
v_call: TRBV5-1
clone_size: .
j_call: TRBJ2-2
d_call: .

cdr3_aa: CAISESILSSGNTIYF
cdr3_nt: TGTGCCATCAGTGAGTCGATCCTCTCCTCTGGAAACACCATATATTTT
v_call: TRBV10-3
clone_size: .
j_call: TRBJ1-3
d_call: .